This T cell receptor beta chain comes out of a study of Graves' ophthalmopathy and Graves' hyperthyroidism. Study-wide findings and caveats: Prediction of ophthalmopathy progression reached about 71% sensitivity and nearly 75% specificity.

Uncontrolled infections, other autoimmune diseases, pregnancy or lactation barred patients from enrollment. This clonotype was seen repeatedly, ten times or more. The target antigen is unknown. Beta-chain TCR CDR3 regions were amplified from RNA transcripts. RT-PCR was first run with HTBI primers, then multiplex PCR in a second round. TCRdb used MiXCR to reprocess the multiplex PCR reads, holding one entry per CDR3 protein. The sample records over a million distinct CDR3 sequences, about 40% being singletons. Sequencing was done on a sample of peripheral blood or thyroid tissue (not recorded which). This clonotype originated in an adult man with Graves' hyperthyroidism.

CDR3 nucleotides: TGTGCCAGCAGCTTTCGTGGGCGGGGAGATGAAAAACTGTTTTTT. Residues: CASSFRGRGDEKLFF. The chain carries TRBV7-2 and TRBJ1-4; D remains unclear. The V and J ends lost 3 bases and 6 bases respectively, with 14 bases between them. CDR1 SGHTA and CDR2 FQGNSA come from the germline V gene. The CDR3 extends over 15 amino acids.